The clone carrying this TCR beta chain was counted only a few times. The data originate from a study of low-dose radiotherapy and immunotherapy resistance in tumors. As for time point: after trial treatment. Treatment reported: LDRT plus nivolumab, ipilimumab, low-dose cyclophosphamide and aspirin (RACIN trial). From germline, CDR1 is WSHSY and CDR2 SAAADI. The V and J ends lost 6 bases and 3 bases, in that order; junction bases with no gene match: 5. The CDR3 has 15 residues. cDNA synthesis used a TRAV/TRBV-specific primer set for both chains. TCRs were put through approximately 20 PCR cycles of amplification with Phusion. A constant-region primer and the V-primer adapter served as the primer pair. TCRdb recomputed calls from the reads with MiXCR, one row per CDR3 protein. The sample lists 100,000 or so distinct CDR3 sequences; 20% to 25% were seen once.

The specimen comprised PBMCs, sampled after low-dose radiotherapy plus immunotherapy. The chain couples TRBV10-2 to TRBJ2-3; the match to TRBD2 covers 11 bases. The TCR comes from a male donor with prostate cancer. CDR3 in DNA: TGCGCCAGCAGGGTAGCGGGGGGGGGTACAGATACGCAGTATTTT. Amino acids: CASRVAGGGTDTQYF.